These 5 T cell receptor beta chains were all obtained from the same sample, sequenced in a study of CD8+CD57+ T cells in acquired aplastic anemia. Sequencing involved patients with CD8+CD57+ cell expansion previously shown by flow cytometry. Profiles of TCR beta VDJ and CDR3 were generated from a genomic DNA template. MiXCR was run by TCRdb on the reads, yielding one entry per CDR3 protein. Among over 150,000 distinct CDR3 sequences, around half were seen once, and the ten largest hold approximately 2.8%. What was sequenced was sorted CD4+, CD8+, or CD8+CD57+ T cells (not recorded which) from PBMCs. The source is a human donor with aplastic anemia.

The J gene is TRBJ2-7, the V gene TRBV10-3; TRBD2 might be the D (5 bases). The germline V gene has CDR1 ENHRY and CDR2 SYGVKD. V dropped 3 bases and J dropped 7 bases, with 10 bases sitting between them. This CDR3 comprises 12 residues. The CDR3 DNA reads TGTGCCATCAGTGAAAACGGCGGGGAGCAGTACTTC. This encodes CAISENGGEQYF.

This clonotype has a handful of counts. The chain recombines TRBV28 with TRBJ2-2; D remains unclear. V dropped 3 bases and J dropped 0 bases, with 8 bases sitting between them. The CDR3 sequence is 15 residues long. Germline values: CDR1 MDHEN, CDR2 SYDVKM. CDR3 nucleotides: TGTGCCAGCAGTTTTGGGAACGCGAACACCGGGGAGCTGTTTTTT. This gives the protein CASSFGNANTGELFF.

This rearrangement joins TRBV10-3 to TRBJ2-1, with TRBD2 matching over 7 bases. Per the germline V gene, CDR1 is ENHRY and CDR2 is SYGVKD. This CDR3 is built from 14 residues. V shed 9 bases, J shed 1 base, and the junction held 6 bases outside the gene matches. CDR3 residues: CAMRERESYNEQFF. DNA of the CDR3: TGTGCCATGCGGGAGAGGGAATCCTACAATGAGCAGTTCTTC.

The chain carries TRBV28 and TRBJ1-1, with D possibly matching TRBD1 (6 bases). CDR3 length equals 11 residues. Trimming took off 6 bases at V and 9 bases at J, with 11 bases between the two ends. CDR1 and CDR2 from the germline V gene are MDHEN and SYDVKM. Here the CDR3 reads CASSGTQKAFF. CDR3 nucleotides: TGTGCCAGCAGCGGGACACAGAAAGCTTTCTTT.

A single count supports this clonotype. This is likely a read error, given that the CDR3 carries no conserved phenylalanine or tryptophan at its end. The DNA is omitted, as the CDR3 cannot be located on it reliably, and the CDR3 follows TCRdb's listing. V and J are TRBV20-1 and TRBJ2-2; the D segment call TRBD2 is taken from the table without a DNA check. The CDR3 length equals 15 residues, ends included. In germline, CDR1 is DFQATT, CDR2 SNEGSKA (reference sequence). CDR3 amino acids: CSARGLHANTGELFI.